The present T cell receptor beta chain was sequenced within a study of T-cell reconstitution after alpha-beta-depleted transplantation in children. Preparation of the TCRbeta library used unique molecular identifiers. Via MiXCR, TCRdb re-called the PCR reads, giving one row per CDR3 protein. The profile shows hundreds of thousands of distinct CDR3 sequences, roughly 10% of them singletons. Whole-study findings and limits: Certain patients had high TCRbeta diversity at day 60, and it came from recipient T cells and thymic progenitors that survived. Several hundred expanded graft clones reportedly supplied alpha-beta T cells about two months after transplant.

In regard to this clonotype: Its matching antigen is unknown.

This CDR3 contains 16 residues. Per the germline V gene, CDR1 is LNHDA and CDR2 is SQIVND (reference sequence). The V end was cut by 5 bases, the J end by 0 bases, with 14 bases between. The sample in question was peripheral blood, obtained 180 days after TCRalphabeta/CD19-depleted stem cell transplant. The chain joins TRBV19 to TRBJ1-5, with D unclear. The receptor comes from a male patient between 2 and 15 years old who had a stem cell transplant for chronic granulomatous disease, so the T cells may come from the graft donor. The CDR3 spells CASSVITLVSNQPQHF. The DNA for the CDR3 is TGTGCCAGTAGTGTCATAACCTTGGTTAGCAATCAGCCCCAGCATTTT. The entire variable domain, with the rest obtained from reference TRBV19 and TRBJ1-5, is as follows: DGGITQSPKYLFRKEGQNVTLSCEQNLNHDAMYWYRQDPGQGLRLIYYSQIVNDFQKGDIAEGYSVSREKKESFPLTVTSAQKNPTAFYLCASSVITLVSNQPQHFGDGTRLSIL.